This T cell receptor beta chain was recorded in a study of tumor-infiltrating lymphocytes in primary liver carcinoma. V gave up 6 bases and J gave up 1 base, with 13 bases separating them. Germline CDR1 is ENHRY and CDR2 is SYGVKD. This CDR3 is 14 amino acids long. This clonotype showed up many times. The authors took blood RNA from unsorted whole blood and also extracted germline DNA. Total RNA amounting to roughly 450 ng was the source from which TCR beta cDNA was made with a constant-region primer. Each TCR beta library was derived from three nested multiplex PCR rounds that employed slightly modified ARM-PCR. Both of the initial two PCR rounds ran for about 11 cycles and employed TRBV1-TRBV30 forward primers alongside a C-beta reverse primer. In TCRdb, the multiplex PCR reads were re-called with MiXCR into one record per CDR3 protein. The sample records around 330,000 distinct CDR3 sequences, approximately 58% being singletons.

This sequence was found in a woman aged 25 to 39 with primary liver carcinoma and hepatitis B virus infection. Sequencing was performed on peripheral blood. V usage is TRBV10-3 and J usage is TRBJ2-7, with a weak D call TRBD2 (5 bases). CDR3 region: CAIRRLADSYEQYF. For the CDR3, the DNA is TGTGCCATCAGAAGGCTAGCTGATTCCTACGAGCAGTACTTC.